The rows below give T cell receptor beta chains drawn from one sample of a study of cytomegalovirus exposure and HLA in healthy donors. Sequencing was performed with immunoSEQ multiplex PCR; in TCRdb, only in-frame clones are kept and a portion is missing. In the table there are around 150,000 clones, about four fifths of which are singletons. Sequenced: PBMCs. Every receptor here comes from a male donor in good health and CMV-seropositive. The CDR3 runs from the conserved cysteine through the conserved F or W. The order of the fields is CDR3 length, V gene, CDR3 protein.

CDR3 length: 15; V gene: TRBV18; CDR3 protein: CASSPSSYRGETQYF
CDR3 length: 16; V gene: TRBV5-4; CDR3 protein: CASSFGLASSTDTQYF
CDR3 length: 15; V gene: TRBV6-1; CDR3 protein: CASSGGIGINYGYTF
CDR3 length: 14; V gene: TRBV9; CDR3 protein: CASSSRGNGNTIYF
CDR3 length: 14; V gene: TRBV25-1; CDR3 protein: CASSDPDRAWLAFF
CDR3 length: 14; V gene: TRBV18; CDR3 protein: CASSPPGVRTEAFF
CDR3 length: 11; V gene: TRBV20-1; CDR3 protein: CSARRSETQYF
CDR3 length: 15; V gene: TRBV10-3; CDR3 protein: CAISESGGTTGELFF
CDR3 length: 13; V gene: TRBV6-5; CDR3 protein: CASRGSRGTEAFF
CDR3 length: 12; V gene: TRBV2; CDR3 protein: CASSRGFGELFF
CDR3 length: 15; V gene: TRBV5-1; CDR3 protein: CASSLTLGEGYGYTF
CDR3 length: 12; V gene: TRBV7-8; CDR3 protein: CASSLLGQQAFF
CDR3 length: 17; V gene: TRBV28; CDR3 protein: CASSGPLASETTDEQFF
CDR3 length: 12; V gene: TRBV7-9; CDR3 protein: CASTTNNYGYTF
CDR3 length: 14; V gene: TRBV5-1; CDR3 protein: CASSIRDSNEKLFF
CDR3 length: 15; V gene: TRBV5-1; CDR3 protein: CASSFSRNMNTEAFF
CDR3 length: 20; V gene: TRBV10-3; CDR3 protein: CAIHGSSGRPIGPEKNIQYF
CDR3 length: 13; V gene: TRBV18; CDR3 protein: CASSPDRDYGYTF
CDR3 length: 14; V gene: TRBV30; CDR3 protein: CAWSVSGGAYEQYF
CDR3 length: 18; V gene: TRBV27; CDR3 protein: CASSQRGTGWTGANVLTF
CDR3 length: 16; V gene: TRBV9; CDR3 protein: CASSALRDSGTSPLHF
CDR3 length: 18; V gene: TRBV15; CDR3 protein: CATSRDRGTGGMNTEAFF
CDR3 length: 17; V gene: TRBV28; CDR3 protein: CASSPAGGRNSGNTIYF
CDR3 length: 14; V gene: TRBV29-1; CDR3 protein: CSVEDSGGLYEQYF
CDR3 length: 11; V gene: TRBV2; CDR3 protein: CASRDIYEQYF
CDR3 length: 13; V gene: TRBV6-6; CDR3 protein: CASSSDSPYEQYF
CDR3 length: 14; V gene: TRBV27; CDR3 protein: CASSLQGMNTEAFF
CDR3 length: 12; V gene: TRBV30; CDR3 protein: CAWGDRDTEAFF
CDR3 length: 11; V gene: TRBV30; CDR3 protein: CAWTTLYEQYF
CDR3 length: 16; V gene: TRBV11-2; CDR3 protein: CASSLKGRAPSYEQYF
CDR3 length: 14; V gene: TRBV28; CDR3 protein: CASSTRKYTGELFF